This TCR beta chain was captured in a study of Graves' ophthalmopathy and Graves' hyperthyroidism. The sample holds a few counts of this clonotype. CDR3 length equals 16 residues. Germline assignment: CDR1 DFQATT and CDR2 SNEGSKA (reference sequence). J was trimmed by 0 bases and V by 2 bases; bases with no gene match: 7. Orbital computed tomography, thyroid ultrasound, TRAb, serum thyroxine and clinical symptoms formed the basis of diagnosis. Investigators amplified TCR beta CDR3 regions from RNA transcripts. Amplification began with first-round RT-PCR using HTBI primers, then second-round multiplex PCR was performed. TCRdb analysed the multiplex PCR reads with MiXCR anew, one entry per CDR3 protein. The sample shows approximately 700,000 distinct CDR3 sequences, about two fifths of them seen only once.

J is TRBJ1-1 and V is TRBV20-1; 9 bases line up with TRBD1. This TCR came from an adult man with Graves' ophthalmopathy. The sample comprised peripheral blood. CDR3 region: CSARLTGGPMNTEAFF. In DNA, the CDR3 is TGCAGTGCTAGACTGACAGGGGGGCCCATGAACACTGAAGCTTTCTTT.